This T cell receptor beta chain is from a study of blood T cell repertoires in COVID-19. Produced via immunoSEQ multiplex PCR; TCRdb's table is partial and in-frame only. The data show roughly 230,000 clones, roughly 89% seen once. CDR3 length equals 13 residues. Per germline, CDR1 SQVTM and CDR2 ANQGSEA. Losses at the gene ends were 6 bases for V and 6 bases for J; bases not matched to a gene: 9. The sample holds a few counts of this clone. The sequenced sample consisted of peripheral blood. The chain employs TRBV29-1 and TRBJ1-1, with 8 bases identical to TRBD1. This receptor was identified in a woman aged 40 to 50 who had recovered from COVID-19. CDR3 nucleotides: TGCAGCGTGATCGGACAGGGCGGCGCTGAAGCTTTCTTT. Its translation is CSVIGQGGAEAFF. Full variable domain (rest looked up from reference TRBV29-1 and TRBJ1-1): SAVISQKPSRDICQRGTSLTIQCQVDSQVTMMFWYRQQPGQSLTLIATANQGSEATYESGFVIDKFPISRPNLTFSTLTVSNMSPEDSSIYLCSVIGQGGAEAFFGQGTRLTVV.